The source of this T cell receptor beta chain is a study of T cell clonotyping in hematopoietic cell transplantation. Clones were read by immunoSEQ multiplex PCR, and TCRdb kept only the in-frame ones, dropping some. The table records some 5,800 clones, 80% to 90% of them present only once. This receptor was obtained from a female patient aged 50 to 65 who had an allogeneic stem cell transplant from an unrelated donor, so the T cells may come from the graft donor. Some clones in this sample may be carry-over from other donors' samples. The material sequenced was peripheral blood mononuclear cells, taken 180 days after allogeneic stem cell transplant.

CDR3 amino acids: CASSPAVEGNQPQHF. In DNA form, the CDR3 reads TGTGCCAGCAGTCCAGCAGTGGAGGGCAATCAGCCCCAGCATTTT. The V and J genes are TRBV27 and TRBJ1-5; D is uncertain. Trimming removed 5 bases from V and 2 bases from J, with 13 bases in between. In germline, CDR1 is MNHEY, CDR2 SMNVEV (reference sequence). The length of the CDR3 is 15 residues.